Each of the 29 T cell receptor beta chains below was sequenced from the same sample in a study of cytomegalovirus exposure and HLA in healthy donors. PCR was performed using 60 Vbeta and 13 Jbeta primers. Assay used: immunoSEQ multiplex PCR; TCRdb lists only in-frame clones, some missing. There are roughly 290,000 clones in the sample; 70% to 90% occur only once, and roughly 2.1% lies in the top ten. The sequenced sample consisted of PBMCs. All receptors come from a woman in her late teens or twenties in good health and CMV-seronegative.

The J gene is TRBJ2-3, the V gene TRBV10-1, with 8 bases identical to TRBD2. J lost 6 bases, V lost 8 bases, and 7 bases had no gene match. Germline-derived CDR1 and CDR2 are WNHNN and SYGVQD (reference sequence). The CDR3 has 13 amino acids. The CDR3 sequence is CASSSGGMDTQYF. In nucleotides, the CDR3 is TGCGCCAGCTCCAGCGGGGGAATGGATACGCAGTATTTT.

This clone was seen a handful of times. The genes are TRBV5-1 and TRBJ1-2; weak D call: TRBD1 (5 bases). CDR1 and CDR2 from the germline V gene are SGHRS and YFSETQ. CDR3 size: 16 residues. The V end lost 4 bases, the J end lost 5 bases, and 21 bases lay between the germline ends. CDR3 sequence (DNA): TGCGCCAGCAGCGGGGGGATAGGGGCAAGTTGGTATGGCTACACCTTC. Translated, it gives CASSGGIGASWYGYTF.

V and J are TRBV4-1 and TRBJ2-5, with 7 bases lining up with TRBD1. The CDR3 spans 15 residues. V lost 2 bases, J lost 0 bases, and 3 bases stayed unmatched. Looked up from germline, CDR1 is MGHRA and CDR2 is YSYEKL. The CDR3 reads CASSQPDRDQETQYF. The DNA for the CDR3 is TGCGCCAGCAGCCAACCCGACAGGGACCAAGAGACCCAGTACTTC.

This clone was seen once. This chain connects TRBV2 to TRBJ1-6; possibly TRBD1 for D (5 bases). The CDR3 runs to 15 residues. Germline CDR1 is SNHLY and CDR2 is FYNNEI. V was trimmed by 6 bases and J by 3 bases, leaving 12 bases between them. This chain's CDR3 is CASRGGVGYNSPLHF. The CDR3 DNA sequence: TGTGCCAGCAGGGGGGGTGTGGGCTATAATTCACCCCTCCACTTT.

The chain has TRBV9 and TRBJ1-2, with D possibly TRBD1 on 5 matching bases. CDR3 length equals 13 residues. Trimming removed 7 bases at V and 0 bases at J, with 10 bases between. CDR1 is SGDLS, CDR2 YYNGEE, per germline. The CDR3 sequence is CASQTAANYGYTF. The CDR3, as DNA: TGTGCCAGCCAGACAGCAGCTAACTATGGCTACACCTTC.

The chain links TRBV5-1 to TRBJ1-2; D is possibly TRBD1 (6 bases). Germline CDR1 reads SGHRS; CDR2 reads YFSETQ. The length of the CDR3 is 13 residues. The germline V and J ends were trimmed by 4 bases and 4 bases, with 11 bases remaining between them. This CDR3 reads CASSGRDTYGYTF. The CDR3 DNA is TGCGCCAGCAGCGGAAGGGACACCTATGGCTACACCTTC.

Comments on this clone: This CDR3 is also generated by other DNA sequences in the sample. The rearrangement joins TRBV9 to TRBJ2-3, with D perhaps matching TRBD2 (6 bases). V was clipped by 0 bases and J by 4 bases, with 9 bases between them. Germline CDR1 SGDLS, CDR2 YYNGEE. This CDR3 spans 14 amino acids. The DNA for the CDR3 is TGTGCCAGCAGCGTAGTGGGGGGTGCAGATACGCAGTATTTT. The encoded protein is CASSVVGGADTQYF.

The CDR3, as DNA: TGTGCCAGTAGTGCGTCTACTGTCCGGGCACATCGGGATAGCACCGGGAATTCACCCCTCCACTTT. Translating gives CASSASTVRAHRDSTGNSPLHF. The chain is built from TRBV19 and TRBJ1-6; no reliable D call. The CDR3 is made up of 22 amino acids. V was clipped by 5 bases and J by 7 bases, with 36 bases between them. Per the germline V gene, CDR1 is LNHDA and CDR2 is SQIVND (reference sequence).

The rearrangement links TRBV4-1 to TRBJ2-3; 7 bases map to TRBD1. V gave up 1 base and J gave up 2 bases; unmatched junction bases: 6. The CDR3 sequence is 16 residues long. Germline lookup yields CDR1 MGHRA and CDR2 YSYEKL. The CDR3 is CASSQVLDRHTDTQYF. The CDR3 nucleotides are TGCGCCAGCAGCCAAGTCTTGGACAGGCACACAGATACGCAGTATTTT.

The rearrangement links TRBV10-3 to TRBJ2-7, with a possible D match to TRBD2 (7 bases). Germline V CDR1 and CDR2: ENHRY, SYGVKD. The germline V and J ends were trimmed by 10 bases and 2 bases, with 15 bases remaining between them. The CDR3 runs to 13 residues. The DNA of the CDR3 is TGTGCCAACGACGGGGGGACAACCTACGAGCAGTACTTC. Translated, it gives CANDGGTTYEQYF.

The gene calls are TRBV9 and TRBJ1-1; TRBD1 is a possible D gene (5 bases). The CDR3 runs to 16 residues. Germline lookup yields CDR1 SGDLS and CDR2 YYNGEE. Trimming stripped 3 bases from V and 0 bases from J, with 15 bases between. CDR3 loop: CASSAGWGRLNTEAFF. The CDR3 nucleotides read TGTGCCAGCAGCGCCGGGTGGGGCAGGTTGAACACTGAAGCTTTCTTT.

The chain recombines TRBV27 with TRBJ2-7; 14 bases align to TRBD2. The CDR3 length is 21 residues. J gave up 6 bases and V 2 bases, and 21 bases lay outside the gene matches. Germline V CDR1 and CDR2: MNHEY, SMNVEV (reference sequence). The CDR3 DNA reads TGTGCCAGCAGTTTAATCGGGACTAGCGGGGGCCAAGCCCTACCGCCAAGCGAGCAGTACTTC. Its translation: CASSLIGTSGGQALPPSEQYF.

The gene calls are TRBV9 and TRBJ1-4, with D possibly TRBD1 on 6 matching bases. The CDR3 spans 16 residues. Germline lookup yields CDR1 SGDLS and CDR2 YYNGEE. V gave up 6 bases and J gave up 8 bases, with 23 bases separating them. CDR3 DNA: TGTGCCAGCACCCAGGGAGGGCGCGGGGGCGCCGAAAAACTGTTTTTT. Its protein is CASTQGGRGGAEKLFF.

V and J are TRBV7-9 and TRBJ1-3; D is unclear. The ends were cut back, 3 bases at V and 2 bases at J, with 14 bases in the middle. This CDR3 comprises 16 residues. The germline CDR1 and CDR2 sequences are SEHNR and FQNEAQ (reference sequence). CDR3 residues: CASSFRQEEAGNTIYF. The CDR3 nucleotides are TGTGCCAGCAGCTTTCGTCAGGAAGAAGCTGGAAACACCATATATTTT.

The J gene is TRBJ2-1, the V gene TRBV11-2, with 9 bases lining up with TRBD1. The V and J ends lost 5 bases and 10 bases, in that order; junction bases with no gene match: 15. This CDR3 has 16 residues. CDR1 and CDR2 (germline): SGHAT, FQNNGV. CDR3 protein: CASSPIRDRVVSEQFF. The CDR3 bases are TGTGCCAGCAGCCCAATCCGGGACAGGGTCGTGTCCGAGCAGTTCTTC.

The chain couples TRBV5-4 to TRBJ1-2; 7 nucleotides agree with TRBD1. Germline CDR1 SGHNT, CDR2 YYREEE (reference sequence). This CDR3 contains 15 residues. Trimming took 0 bases from V and 12 from J; bases not matched to a gene: 14. CDR3 DNA: TGTGCCAGCAGCTTGGACAGGGGAATGAGTCGTTTGGACACCTTC. Translated, it gives CASSLDRGMSRLDTF.

Comment on this clone: Other nucleotide sequences in the sample specify the same CDR3. The V and J genes are TRBV6-5 and TRBJ2-1; D is possibly TRBD1 (6 bases). The CDR3 is 14 residues long. CDR1 and CDR2 from the germline V gene are MNHEY and SVGAGI. The germline V and J ends were trimmed by 5 bases and 7 bases, with 15 bases remaining between them. As DNA, the CDR3 is TGTGCCAGCAGTATAAGGGGGTGGGCTAATGAGCAGTTCTTC. It is translated as CASSIRGWANEQFF.

Only one count was recorded for this clone. The rearrangement joins TRBV29-1 to TRBJ2-5; unclear D gene. In germline, CDR1 is SQVTM, CDR2 ANQGSEA. This CDR3 comprises 11 residues. Trimming took off 3 bases at V and 1 base at J, with 3 bases between the two ends. CDR3 DNA: TGCAGCGTTGACCTCCAAGAGACCCAGTACTTC. Protein product: CSVDLQETQYF.

The gene calls are TRBV2 and TRBJ1-2, with 7 positions matching TRBD1. Germline CDR1 reads SNHLY; CDR2 reads FYNNEI. CDR3 length: 16 residues. Trimming took 2 bases from V and 5 from J; bases not matched to a gene: 11. Here the CDR3 reads CASSEKGAPGPYGYTF. CDR3 nucleotide sequence: TGTGCCAGCAGTGAAAAGGGGGCCCCAGGCCCATATGGCTACACCTTC.

The genes are TRBV15 and TRBJ2-5; no firm D call. The length of the CDR3 is 14 residues. The germline gives CDR1 LNHNV, CDR2 YYDKDF (reference sequence). V lost 0 bases and J 5 bases, leaving 10 bases between the germline ends. The CDR3 nucleotides are TGTGCCACCAGCAGAGATAGGAGCGCGGAGACCCAGTACTTC. Protein sequence: CATSRDRSAETQYF.

V gene TRBV4-1 combines with J gene TRBJ1-1; D unresolved. There are 15 residues in the CDR3. Germline CDR1 and CDR2: MGHRA and YSYEKL. Trimming pared 1 base from V and 11 bases from J, leaving 20 bases between. DNA for the CDR3: TGCGCCAGCAGCCAAGGATTGGTACAGACCTGGATCGCTTTCTTT. Translating gives CASSQGLVQTWIAFF.

The CDR3 DNA sequence: TGTGCCAGTAGTTATGCGGGGGGGCCGTCCGAGCAGTACTTC. This translates into CASSYAGGPSEQYF. V is TRBV19 and J is TRBJ2-7; 9 bases agree with TRBD2. CDR1 is LNHDA and CDR2 is SQIVND in the germline V gene (reference sequence). The CDR3 is made up of 14 amino acids. V shed 5 bases, J shed 6 bases, and the junction held 8 bases outside the gene matches.

This clone was seen just once. J is TRBJ2-1 and V is TRBV19; 9 bases are a match to TRBD2. This CDR3 region has 16 residues. Germline V lookup: CDR1 LNHDA, CDR2 SQIVND (reference sequence). With V trimmed by 0 bases and J by 4 bases, 4 bases remained unmatched. The DNA of the CDR3 is TGTGCCAGTAGTATAGATCTAAGCGGGGGGTACAATGAGCAGTTCTTC. Translation gives CASSIDLSGGYNEQFF.

CDR3 region: CATSRELAGGEQFF. The CDR3, as DNA: TGTGCCACCAGCAGAGAACTAGCGGGGGGTGAGCAGTTCTTC. The chain carries TRBV15 and TRBJ2-1; 12 nucleotides agree with TRBD2. The germline gives CDR1 LNHNV, CDR2 YYDKDF (reference sequence). The CDR3 spans 14 residues. J gave up 9 bases and V 0 bases, and 0 bases lay outside the gene matches.

Of note for this clone: Other DNA sequences in this specimen translate into the identical CDR3. The CDR3 spells CASSGLALQETQYF. The CDR3 coding sequence is TGTGCCAGCAGTGGACTAGCTCTCCAAGAGACCCAGTACTTC. The chain links TRBV6-5 to TRBJ2-5; 8 bases agree with TRBD2. In germline, CDR1 is MNHEY, CDR2 SVGAGI. V trimming: 5 bases; J trimming: 1 base; junction bases outside the gene matches: 3. The CDR3 is 14 residues long.

The chain couples TRBV7-9 to TRBJ2-1, with D hard to call. The CDR3 is 13 amino acids. CDR1 is SEHNR and CDR2 is FQNEAQ in the germline V gene (reference sequence). The V end was cut by 8 bases, the J end by 4 bases, with 12 bases between. CDR3 DNA sequence: TGTGCCAGCGTCGCAGAGGCTTACAATGAGCAGTTCTTC. The encoded protein is CASVAEAYNEQFF.

V gene TRBV7-9 combines with J gene TRBJ2-3; D may be TRBD2 (5 bases). Germline-derived CDR1 and CDR2 are SEHNR and FQNEAQ (reference sequence). With 6 bases removed from V and 6 bases from J, the gap between germline ends came to 16 bases. The CDR3 loop spans 14 amino acids. CDR3 amino acids: CASSPYDGVDTQYF. CDR3 in DNA: TGTGCCAGCAGTCCATATGACGGGGTGGATACGCAGTATTTT.

V gene TRBV7-2 combines with J gene TRBJ1-6; possible D gene TRBD1, 6 bases. Germline V lookup: CDR1 SGHTA, CDR2 FQGNSA. The CDR3 is 16 residues long. Trimming pared 1 base from V and 7 bases from J, leaving 14 bases between. DNA for the CDR3: TGTGCCAGCAGCTTAGGTGCAGGGAGGGGGAATTCACCCCTCCACTTT. This translates into CASSLGAGRGNSPLHF.

This clone has just one count. V is TRBV29-1 and J is TRBJ1-1, with D perhaps TRBD1 (6 bases). The V gene lost 6 bases and the J gene lost 5 bases, with 16 bases spanning the gap. The CDR3 has 13 residues. CDR1 is SQVTM and CDR2 is ANQGSEA in the germline V gene. The CDR3 reads CSVGPTTGTEAFF. Here the CDR3 DNA reads TGCAGCGTCGGACCTACTACAGGGACTGAAGCTTTCTTT.